Listed here are 14 T cell receptor beta chains from one sample, sequenced in a study of T-cell memory formation after mild COVID-19. MiXCR, run by TCRdb on the 5' RACE reads, gives a single entry per CDR3 protein. The table has 450,000 or so distinct CDR3 sequences, more than 20% seen once; the top ten hold approximately 12%. The specimen was PBMCs or a T cell subset sorted from them (not recorded which). The receptor source for this set is an adult woman who had mild COVID-19 (a few samples of this study predate the infection). Cell type and time point are not known.

This clonotype was recorded many times. The chain links TRBV7-2 to TRBJ2-3; D unclear. CDR3 length: 12 amino acids. Trimming removed 3 bases from V and 12 bases from J, with 13 bases in between. Germline CDR1 reads SGHTA; CDR2 reads FQGNSA. DNA of the CDR3: TGTGCCAGCAGCTTCCAGCGCGATCTCCAGTATTTT. It codes for CASSFQRDLQYF.

The J gene is TRBJ2-1, the V gene TRBV14, with 8 bases aligning to TRBD1. The V gene's germline CDR1 is SGHDN and CDR2 FVKESK. The CDR3 sequence is 13 residues long. Germline trimming cut 4 bases from V and 10 bases from J; bases unmatched to any gene: 6. The CDR3 DNA reads TGTGCCAGCAGCCCGGACAGGGTGGGCGAGCAGTTCTTC. It codes for CASSPDRVGEQFF.

This clonotype has just a few counts. V gene TRBV5-1 combines with J gene TRBJ1-6, with D possibly matching TRBD1 (6 bases). Trimming took off 0 bases at V and 7 bases at J, with 14 bases between the two ends. The CDR3 is 16 residues long. CDR1 and CDR2 from the germline V gene are SGHRS and YFSETQ. CDR3 sequence (DNA): TGCGCCAGCAGCTTGGGCAGGGGCGGAGAGAATTCACCCCTCCACTTT. Its translation: CASSLGRGGENSPLHF.

The rearrangement links TRBV6-5 to TRBJ1-6, with 8 bases that match TRBD1. The V gene's germline CDR1 is MNHEY and CDR2 SVGAGI. The CDR3 is 15 amino acids. J gave up 7 bases and V 7 bases, and 9 bases lay outside the gene matches. The CDR3 nucleotides read TGTGCCAGCACCCGCCAGGGGGCTAACAATTCACCCCTCCACTTT. Residues: CASTRQGANNSPLHF.

This clonotype turned up a few times. This rearrangement joins TRBV7-9 to TRBJ1-5; D unresolved. V gave up 1 base and J gave up 5 bases, with 12 bases separating them. The germline V gene encodes CDR1 SEHNR and CDR2 FQNEAQ (reference sequence). CDR3 size: 15 residues. The CDR3 coding sequence is TGTGCCAGCAGCTTAGGTCAAGGGCCGCATCAGCCCCAGCATTTT. Its translation: CASSLGQGPHQPQHF.

The rearrangement links TRBV7-6 to TRBJ2-2; the match to TRBD2 covers 9 bases. V lost 3 bases to trimming and J lost 7 bases; unmatched junction nucleotides: 12. Per the germline V gene, CDR1 is SGHVS and CDR2 is FNYEAQ. This CDR3 has 17 amino acids. In DNA, the CDR3 is TGTGCCAGCAGCTTTGCGGGAGGGCCCACTAGGATCGGGGAGCTGTTTTTT. It is translated as CASSFAGGPTRIGELFF.

This sequence joins TRBV4-3 and TRBJ2-1, with a tentative D call TRBD2 (6 bases). CDR1 and CDR2 (germline): LGHNA, YSLEER. With 0 bases removed from V and 1 base from J, the gap between germline ends came to 13 bases. The CDR3 runs to 17 residues. The CDR3 DNA reads as TGCGCCAGCAGCCAAGACTACGGGAGAGGATCCTACAATGAGCAGTTCTTC. Protein: CASSQDYGRGSYNEQFF.

This clonotype was seen a few times. The chain uses TRBV5-6 and TRBJ1-1, with TRBD1 matching 9 bases. CDR1 and CDR2 from the germline V gene are SGHDT and YYEEEE. CDR3 length: 14 amino acids. V lost 5 bases and J lost 5; bases outside the gene matches: 7. The CDR3 loop reads CASREGQGRTEAFF. CDR3 DNA sequence: TGTGCCAGCAGGGAAGGACAGGGGAGGACTGAAGCTTTCTTT.

This clonotype came up a few times. The chain recombines TRBV6-2 or TRBV6-3 with TRBJ2-7, with a tentative D call TRBD2 (6 bases). Germline lookup yields CDR1 MNHEY and CDR2 SVGEGT. The CDR3 runs 14 residues. V was trimmed by 5 bases and J by 3 bases, leaving 14 bases between them. The DNA for the CDR3 is TGTGCCAGCAGTAGTACGTGGGGGGACTACGAGCAGTACTTC. Protein product: CASSSTWGDYEQYF.

This clonotype was detected a few times. The CDR3 loop is CASSRGEANQPQHF. In DNA, the CDR3 is TGCGCCAGCAGCAGGGGGGAGGCGAATCAGCCCCAGCATTTT. The J gene is TRBJ1-5, the V gene TRBV5-1; D is perhaps TRBD1 (6 bases). The V gene's germline CDR1 is SGHRS and CDR2 YFSETQ. The V end lost 4 bases, the J end lost 4 bases, and 12 bases lay between the germline ends. CDR3 length: 14 residues.

The chain employs TRBV12-3 or TRBV12-4 and TRBJ1-2, with D possibly being TRBD1 (6 bases). V dropped 7 bases and J dropped 5 bases, with 14 bases sitting between them. The CDR3 is made up of 13 amino acids. The CDR3 nucleotides read TGTGCCAGCACCCTAGGGGGGGATTATGGCTACACCTTC. It translates to CASTLGGDYGYTF.

This clonotype was observed a few times. In DNA form, the CDR3 reads TGTGCCAGCAGTTCCGGACAGGTTGGCCCCCCGGGACCCCTCCACTTT. Protein sequence: CASSSGQVGPPGPLHF. The chain combines TRBV12-3 or TRBV12-4 with TRBJ1-6, with 7 bases that match TRBD1. Trimming at V came to 4 bases and at J to 12 bases, leaving 15 bases not matched to a gene. This CDR3 has 16 residues.

The chain joins TRBV7-8 to TRBJ2-1, with TRBD2 as a possible D gene (5 bases). Trimming stripped 5 bases from V and 9 bases from J, with 23 bases between. Looked up from germline, CDR1 is SGHVS and CDR2 is FQNEAQ. This CDR3 spans 16 amino acids. This CDR3 is CASSLPVMGELSEQFF. As DNA, the CDR3 is TGTGCCAGCAGCCTCCCGGTTATGGGAGAGCTGAGTGAGCAGTTCTTC.

The table lists this clonotype with a few counts. This chain's CDR3 is CASSSIGGGYNSPLHF. CDR3 nucleotides: TGTGCCAGCTCATCGATCGGCGGGGGCTATAATTCACCCCTCCACTTT. The V gene is TRBV18, the J gene TRBJ1-6; D possibly corresponds to TRBD1 (5 bases). The germline V and J ends were trimmed by 5 bases and 3 bases, with 14 bases remaining between them. This CDR3 comprises 16 residues. Germline-derived CDR1 and CDR2 are KGHSH and LQKENI. Full variable domain (missing parts from reference TRBV18 and TRBJ1-6): NAGVMQNPRHLVRRRGQEARLRCSPMKGHSHVYWYRQLPEEGLKFMVYLQKENIIDESGMPKERFSAEFPKEGPSILRIQQVVRGDSAAYFCASSSIGGGYNSPLHFGNGTRLTVT.